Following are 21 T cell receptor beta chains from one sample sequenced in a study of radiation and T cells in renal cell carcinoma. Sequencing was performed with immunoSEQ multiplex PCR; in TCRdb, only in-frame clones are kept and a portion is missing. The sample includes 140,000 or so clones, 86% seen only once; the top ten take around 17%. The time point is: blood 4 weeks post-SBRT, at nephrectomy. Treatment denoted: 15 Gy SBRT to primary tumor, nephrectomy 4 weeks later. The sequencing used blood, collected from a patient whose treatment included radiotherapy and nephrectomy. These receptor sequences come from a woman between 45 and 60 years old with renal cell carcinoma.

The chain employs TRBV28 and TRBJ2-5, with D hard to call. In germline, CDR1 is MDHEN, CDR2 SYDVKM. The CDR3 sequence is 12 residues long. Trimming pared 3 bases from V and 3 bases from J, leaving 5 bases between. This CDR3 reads CASSFGEETQYF. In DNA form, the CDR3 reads TGTGCCAGCAGTTTCGGTGAAGAGACCCAGTACTTC.

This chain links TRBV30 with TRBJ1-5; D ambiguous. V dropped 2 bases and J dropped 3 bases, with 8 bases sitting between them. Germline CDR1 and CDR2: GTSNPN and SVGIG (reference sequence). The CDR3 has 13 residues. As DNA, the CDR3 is TGTGCCTGGAGTCAAGGGCTCAATCAGCCCCAGCATTTT. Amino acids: CAWSQGLNQPQHF.

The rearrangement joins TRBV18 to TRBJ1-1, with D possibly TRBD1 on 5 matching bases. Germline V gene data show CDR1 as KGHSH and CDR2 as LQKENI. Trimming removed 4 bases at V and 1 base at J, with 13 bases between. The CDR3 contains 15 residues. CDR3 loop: CASSRNGDGNTEAFF. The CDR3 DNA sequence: TGTGCCAGCTCACGAAACGGGGACGGGAACACTGAAGCTTTCTTT.

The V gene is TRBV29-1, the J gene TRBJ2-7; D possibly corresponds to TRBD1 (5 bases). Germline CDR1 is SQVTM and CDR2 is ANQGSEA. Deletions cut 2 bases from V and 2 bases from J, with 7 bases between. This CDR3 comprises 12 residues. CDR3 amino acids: CSVETRAYEQYF. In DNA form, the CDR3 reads TGCAGCGTTGAAACCAGGGCCTACGAGCAGTACTTC.

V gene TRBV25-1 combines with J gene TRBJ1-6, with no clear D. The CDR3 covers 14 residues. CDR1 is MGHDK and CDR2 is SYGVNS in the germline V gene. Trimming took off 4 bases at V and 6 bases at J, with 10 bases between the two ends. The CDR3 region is CASSGEPFNSPLHF. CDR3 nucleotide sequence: TGTGCCAGCAGTGGGGAGCCCTTTAATTCACCCCTCCACTTT.

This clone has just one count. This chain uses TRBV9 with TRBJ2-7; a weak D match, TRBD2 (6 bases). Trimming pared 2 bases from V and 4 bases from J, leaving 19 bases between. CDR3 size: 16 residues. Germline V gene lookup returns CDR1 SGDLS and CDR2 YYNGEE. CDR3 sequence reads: CASSVSPTGGLYEQYF. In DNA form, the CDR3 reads TGTGCCAGCAGCGTCTCGCCGACTGGGGGGTTGTACGAGCAGTACTTC.

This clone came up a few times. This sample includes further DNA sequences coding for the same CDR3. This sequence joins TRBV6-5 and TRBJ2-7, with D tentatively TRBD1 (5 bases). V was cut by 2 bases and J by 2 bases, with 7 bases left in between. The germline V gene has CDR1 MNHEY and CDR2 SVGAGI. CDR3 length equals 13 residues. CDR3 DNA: TGTGCCAGCAGTTACACAGGTACCTACGAGCAGTACTTC. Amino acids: CASSYTGTYEQYF.

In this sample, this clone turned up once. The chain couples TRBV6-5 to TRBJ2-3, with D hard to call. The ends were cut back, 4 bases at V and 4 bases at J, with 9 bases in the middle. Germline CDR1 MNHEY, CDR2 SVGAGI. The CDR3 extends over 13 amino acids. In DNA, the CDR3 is TGTGCCAGCAGTTCACCCTTCGCAGATACGCAGTATTTT. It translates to CASSSPFADTQYF.

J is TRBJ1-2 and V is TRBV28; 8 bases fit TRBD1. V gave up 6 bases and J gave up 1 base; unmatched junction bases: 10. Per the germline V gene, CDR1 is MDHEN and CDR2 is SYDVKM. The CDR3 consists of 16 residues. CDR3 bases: TGTGCCAGCAGCTACCCTCCAGGACAGGGTAACTATGGCTACACCTTC. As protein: CASSYPPGQGNYGYTF.

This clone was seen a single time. CDR3 sequence (DNA): TGCGCCAGCAGCCAAGTTGCGGGTTCTAACTATGGCTACACCTTC. Its protein product is CASSQVAGSNYGYTF. This rearrangement joins TRBV4-3 to TRBJ1-2, with no clear D. The CDR3 extends over 15 amino acids. Trimming stripped 1 base from V and 0 bases from J, with 9 bases between. The germline V gene encodes CDR1 LGHNA and CDR2 YSLEER.

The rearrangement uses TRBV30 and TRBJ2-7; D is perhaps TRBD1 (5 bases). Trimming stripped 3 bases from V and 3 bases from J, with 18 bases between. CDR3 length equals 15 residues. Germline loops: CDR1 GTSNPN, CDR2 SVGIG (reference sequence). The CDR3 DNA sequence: TGTGCCTGGAGCCACCCAGGGTCTACCCTCTACGAGCAGTACTTC. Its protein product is CAWSHPGSTLYEQYF. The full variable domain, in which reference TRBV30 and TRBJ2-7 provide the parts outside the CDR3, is SQTIHQWPATLVQPVGSPLSLECTVEGTSNPNLYWYRQAAGRGLQLLFYSVGIGQISSEVPQNLSASRPQDRQFILSSKKLLLSDSGFYLCAWSHPGSTLYEQYFGPGTRLTVT.

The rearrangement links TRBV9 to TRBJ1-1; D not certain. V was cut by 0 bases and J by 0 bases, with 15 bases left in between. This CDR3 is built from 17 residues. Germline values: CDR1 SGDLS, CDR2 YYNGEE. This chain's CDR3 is CASSVVAGDPLNTEAFF. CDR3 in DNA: TGTGCCAGCAGCGTAGTGGCAGGCGACCCACTGAACACTGAAGCTTTCTTT.

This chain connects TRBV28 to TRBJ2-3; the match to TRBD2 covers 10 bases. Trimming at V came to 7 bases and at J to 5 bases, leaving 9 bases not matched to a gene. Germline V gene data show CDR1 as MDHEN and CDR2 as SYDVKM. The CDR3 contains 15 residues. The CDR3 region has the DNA TGTGCCAGCACCGATGGGTCTAGCGGGAGAGATACGCAGTATTTT. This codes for CASTDGSSGRDTQYF.

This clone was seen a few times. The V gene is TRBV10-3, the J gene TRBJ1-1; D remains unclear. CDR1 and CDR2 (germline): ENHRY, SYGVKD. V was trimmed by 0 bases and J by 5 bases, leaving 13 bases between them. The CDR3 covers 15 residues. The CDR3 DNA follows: TGTGCCATCAGTGAGTCCCCGGGGAAGGGTACTGAAGCTTTCTTT. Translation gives CAISESPGKGTEAFF.

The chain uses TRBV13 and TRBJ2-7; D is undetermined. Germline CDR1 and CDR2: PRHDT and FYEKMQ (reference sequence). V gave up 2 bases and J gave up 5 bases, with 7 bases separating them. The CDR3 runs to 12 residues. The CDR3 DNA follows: TGTGCCAGCAGCTTATCATTGAACGAGCAGTACTTC. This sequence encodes CASSLSLNEQYF.

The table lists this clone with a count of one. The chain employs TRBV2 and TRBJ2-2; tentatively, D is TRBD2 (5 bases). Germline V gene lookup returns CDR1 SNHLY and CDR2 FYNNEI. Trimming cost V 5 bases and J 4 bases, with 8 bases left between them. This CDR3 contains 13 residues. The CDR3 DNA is TGTGCCAGCAGTCCCGGGATCACCGGGGAGCTGTTTTTT. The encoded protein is CASSPGITGELFF.

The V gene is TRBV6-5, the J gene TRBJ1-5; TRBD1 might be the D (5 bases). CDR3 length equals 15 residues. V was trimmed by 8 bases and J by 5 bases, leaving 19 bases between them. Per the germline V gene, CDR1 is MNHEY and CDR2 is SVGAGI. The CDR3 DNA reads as TGTGCCAGCTCGGAGAGGGGTAGGCTGTATCAGCCCCAGCATTTT. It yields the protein CASSERGRLYQPQHF.

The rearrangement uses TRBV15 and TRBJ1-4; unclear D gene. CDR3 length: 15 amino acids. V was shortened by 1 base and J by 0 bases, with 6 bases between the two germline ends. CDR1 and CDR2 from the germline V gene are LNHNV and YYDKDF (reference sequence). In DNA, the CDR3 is TGTGCCACCAGCAGAGCAGGAGCAACTAATGAAAAACTGTTTTTT. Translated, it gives CATSRAGATNEKLFF.

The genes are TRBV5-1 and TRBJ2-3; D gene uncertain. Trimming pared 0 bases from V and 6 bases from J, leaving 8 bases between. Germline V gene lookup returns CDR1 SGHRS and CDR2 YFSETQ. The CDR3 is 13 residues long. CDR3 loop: CASSLAPEDTQYF. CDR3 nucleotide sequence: TGCGCCAGCAGCTTGGCCCCGGAGGATACGCAGTATTTT.

The CDR3: CASGQGDTDTQYF. CDR3 DNA sequence: TGTGCCAGCGGGCAAGGAGACACAGATACGCAGTATTTT. The chain has TRBV9 and TRBJ2-3; D remains ambiguous. Germline CDR1 is SGDLS and CDR2 is YYNGEE. The CDR3 length is 13 residues. Trimming removed 7 bases at V and 2 bases at J, with 11 bases between.

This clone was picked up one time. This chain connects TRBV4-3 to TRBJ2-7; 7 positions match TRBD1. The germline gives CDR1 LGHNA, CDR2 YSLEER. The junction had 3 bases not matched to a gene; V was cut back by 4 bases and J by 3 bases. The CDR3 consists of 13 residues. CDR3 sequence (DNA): TGCGCCAGCAGCCGAGACAGGGTCTACGAGCAGTACTTC. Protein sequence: CASSRDRVYEQYF.